This T cell receptor beta chain originates from a study of OX40 agonist ivuxolimab in advanced cancers. Study-wide points: Low clonal expansion, among the lowest seen, marked partial responders at 0.1-3.0 mg/kg.

Of note for this clone: Its antigen is not identified.

The CDR3 has 11 residues. Germline values: CDR1 MNHEY, CDR2 SVGAGI. Trimming removed 5 bases from V and 10 bases from J; junction bases left unmatched: 3. The assay was immunoSEQ multiplex PCR, and TCRdb's table has in-frame clones only and misses some. The data hold tens of thousands of clones, with roughly 90% observed a single time. The sequence derives from an adult with an advanced solid tumor such as melanoma, head and neck, liver or kidney cancer. This specimen consisted of CD4+ or CD8+ T cells sorted from blood, obtained in a trial of the OX40 agonist ivuxolimab. The chain is built from TRBV6-5 and TRBJ2-3, with TRBD1 identical over 7 bases. The CDR3 loop is CASSDRVAQYF. The CDR3, as DNA: TGTGCCAGCAGTGACAGGGTCGCGCAGTATTTT.